This record looks at one T cell receptor (beta chain) sequence and its context. Its cognate antigen is unknown. This CDR3 region has 16 residues. Germline V lookup: CDR1 SNHLY, CDR2 FYNNEI. Trimming stripped 8 bases from V and 4 bases from J, with 18 bases between. The data belong to a study of siplizumab effects on memory and regulatory T cells. Study results and limitations: There appeared to be greater diversity in naive T cells than in memory cells, and naive T cells seemed major contributors to the alloresponse. Naive or memory phenotype assignment was not possible for roughly 80-97% of proliferating CD4+ or CD8+ clones.

Clones were read by immunoSEQ multiplex PCR, and TCRdb kept only the in-frame ones, dropping some. Of some 100,000 clones listed, around 90% are singletons. The sequenced sample was Tregs sorted from blood. V gene TRBV2 combines with J gene TRBJ2-6; maybe TRBD1 (6 bases). The receptor was isolated from a human donor in good health. CDR3 sequence: CASLKGVGAGANVLTF. CDR3 DNA sequence: TGTGCCAGCTTGAAGGGGGTAGGGGCAGGGGCCAACGTCCTGACTTTC.